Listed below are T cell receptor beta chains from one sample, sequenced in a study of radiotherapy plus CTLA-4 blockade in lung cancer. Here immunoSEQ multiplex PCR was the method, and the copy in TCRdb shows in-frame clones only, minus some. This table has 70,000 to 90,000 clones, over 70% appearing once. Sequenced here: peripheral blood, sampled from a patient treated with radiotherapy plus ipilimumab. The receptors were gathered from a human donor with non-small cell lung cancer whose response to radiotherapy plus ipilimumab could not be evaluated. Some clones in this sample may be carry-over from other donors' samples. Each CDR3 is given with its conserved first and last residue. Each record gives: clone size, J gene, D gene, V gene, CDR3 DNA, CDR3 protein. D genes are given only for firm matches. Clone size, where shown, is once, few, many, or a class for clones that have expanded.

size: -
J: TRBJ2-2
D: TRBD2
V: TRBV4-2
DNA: TGTGCCAGCAGCCAAGATCGGCGGGGGGGCGCCGGGGAGCTGTTTTTT
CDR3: CASSQDRRGGAGELFF

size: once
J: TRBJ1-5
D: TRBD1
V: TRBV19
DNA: TGTGCCAGTAGTGACCAGACAGGGGTCTCGCAGCCCCAGCATTTT
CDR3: CASSDQTGVSQPQHF

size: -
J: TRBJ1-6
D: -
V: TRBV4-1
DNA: TGCGCCAGCAGCCAAGATTGGGGGGACTCTGGGGCCCTCCACTTT
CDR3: CASSQDWGDSGALHF

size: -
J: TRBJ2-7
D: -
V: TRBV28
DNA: TGTGCCAGCAGTTCACCAGGACAGTCGGGAACCTACGAGCAGTACTTC
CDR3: CASSSPGQSGTYEQYF

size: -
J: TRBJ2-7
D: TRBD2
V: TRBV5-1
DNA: TGCGCCAGCAGCTATATCTGGGGAGGGCGCGAGCAGTACTTC
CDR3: CASSYIWGGREQYF

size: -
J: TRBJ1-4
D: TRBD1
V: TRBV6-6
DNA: TGTGCCAGCAGGTCCGGGACAGGGCAGGAAAAACTGTTTTTT
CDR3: CASRSGTGQEKLFF

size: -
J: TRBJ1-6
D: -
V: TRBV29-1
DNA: TGCAGCGCTGAGGGGGGGAATTCACCCCTCCACTTT
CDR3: CSAEGGNSPLHF

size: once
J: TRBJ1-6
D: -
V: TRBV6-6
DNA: TGTGCCAGCAGCCCTAGGGGGTCGACCCTCCACTTT
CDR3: CASSPRGSTLHF

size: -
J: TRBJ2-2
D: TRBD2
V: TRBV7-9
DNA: TGTGCCAGCAGCTCCGGACTAGCGGGGGGGCCGGCCGGGGAGCTGTTTTTT
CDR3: CASSSGLAGGPAGELFF

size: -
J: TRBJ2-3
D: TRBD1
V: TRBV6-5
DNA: TGTGCCAGCTTCGACAGGGGCGGCACAGATACGCAGTATTTT
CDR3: CASFDRGGTDTQYF

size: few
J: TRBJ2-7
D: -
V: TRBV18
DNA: TGTGCCAGCTCACAGAGAGGATACGAGCAGTACTTC
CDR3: CASSQRGYEQYF

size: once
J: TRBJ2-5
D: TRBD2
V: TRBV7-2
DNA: TGTGCCAGCAGCTTTAGCGGGGGGTGGGCCGGAGAGACCCAGTACTTC
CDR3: CASSFSGGWAGETQYF

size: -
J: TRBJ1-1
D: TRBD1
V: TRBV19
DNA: TGTGCCAGTAATACCCCGTTACAGGGGACTGAAGCTTTCTTT
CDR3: CASNTPLQGTEAFF

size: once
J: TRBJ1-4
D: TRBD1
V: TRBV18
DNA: TGTGCCAGCTCACGAGGACGGACAGGGGCGAATGAAAAACTGTTTTTT
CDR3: CASSRGRTGANEKLFF

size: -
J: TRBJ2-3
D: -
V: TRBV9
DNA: TGTGCCAGCAGCGTAGGCGGGGTTAGCACAGATACGCAGTATTTT
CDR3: CASSVGGVSTDTQYF

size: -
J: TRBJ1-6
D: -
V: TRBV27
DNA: TGTGCCAGCACAACGGCTAGGGGGAACACCTATAATTCACCCCTCCACTTT
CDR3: CASTTARGNTYNSPLHF

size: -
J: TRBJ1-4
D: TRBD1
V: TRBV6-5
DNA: TGTGCCAGCAGCCCCAATCAGGGGGCTCAAAAACTGTTTTTT
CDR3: CASSPNQGAQKLFF

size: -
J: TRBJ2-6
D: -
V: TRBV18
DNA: TGTGCCAGCTCACCACCGGGAGGTGGGGCCAACGTCCTGACTTTC
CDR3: CASSPPGGGANVLTF

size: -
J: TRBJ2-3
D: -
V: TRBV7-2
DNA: TGTGCCAGCAGCCCCCAGGTCCCAGATACGCAGTATTTT
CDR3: CASSPQVPDTQYF

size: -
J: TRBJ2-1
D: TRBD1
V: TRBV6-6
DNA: TGTGCCACGGAGGGACAGGGACCCAATGAGCAGTTCTTC
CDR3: CATEGQGPNEQFF

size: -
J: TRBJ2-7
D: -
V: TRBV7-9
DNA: TGTGCCAGCAGCCAAGCAGAGCTCCGAGGGTCCTACGAGCAGTACTTC
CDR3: CASSQAELRGSYEQYF

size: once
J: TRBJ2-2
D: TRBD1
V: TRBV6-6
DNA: TGTGCCATCACTGGACAGGGTAGCACCGGGGAGCTGTTTTTT
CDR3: CAITGQGSTGELFF

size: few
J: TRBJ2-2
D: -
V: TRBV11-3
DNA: TGTGCCAGCAGCTTAACGGGCACCGGGGAGCTGTTTTTT
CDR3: CASSLTGTGELFF

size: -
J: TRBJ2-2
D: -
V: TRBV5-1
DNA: TGCGCCAGCAGCAACGGACACGCCAGCACCGGGGAGCTGTTTTTT
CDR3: CASSNGHASTGELFF

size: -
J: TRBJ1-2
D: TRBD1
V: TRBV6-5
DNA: TGTGCCAGCAGTCCCGAGACAGGGAACTATGGCTACACCTTC
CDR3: CASSPETGNYGYTF

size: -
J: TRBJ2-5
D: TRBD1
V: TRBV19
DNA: TGTGCCAGTAGTATGGGACAGGGGTCTGGTGAGCAGTACTTC
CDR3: CASSMGQGSGEQYF

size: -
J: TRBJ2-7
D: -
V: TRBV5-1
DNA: TGCGCCAGCAGCCGCCATCCTAGCGATCCCACCGACCTCTACGAGCAGTACTTC
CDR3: CASSRHPSDPTDLYEQYF

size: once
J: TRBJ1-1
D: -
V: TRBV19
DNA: TGTGCCAGTAGTATCCCAGGGTGGGAAGCTTTCTTT
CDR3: CASSIPGWEAFF

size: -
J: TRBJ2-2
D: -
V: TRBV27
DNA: TGTGCCAGCAGTTTATTCCAGGGTAACACCGGGGAGCTGTTTTTT
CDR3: CASSLFQGNTGELFF

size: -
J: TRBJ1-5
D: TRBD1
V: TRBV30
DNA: TGTGCGGTGGGACAGCGGGCTAGCAATCAGCCCCAGCATTTT
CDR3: CAVGQRASNQPQHF

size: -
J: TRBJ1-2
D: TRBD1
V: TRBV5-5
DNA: TGTGCCAGCAGCTTGGACAGGGGTTCGCGATATTATGGCTACACCTTC
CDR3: CASSLDRGSRYYGYTF

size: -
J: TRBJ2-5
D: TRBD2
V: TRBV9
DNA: TGTGCCAGCAGCGCCGGGACTAGCAACCAAGAGACCCAGTACTTC
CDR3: CASSAGTSNQETQYF

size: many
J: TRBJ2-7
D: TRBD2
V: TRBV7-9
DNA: TGTGCCAGCAGCCCCCCTAGCGGGGACTACGAGCAGTACTTC
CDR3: CASSPPSGDYEQYF

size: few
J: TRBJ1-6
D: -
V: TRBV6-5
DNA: TGTGCCAGCAGTTACTCTGGCTCACCCCTCCACTTT
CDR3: CASSYSGSPLHF

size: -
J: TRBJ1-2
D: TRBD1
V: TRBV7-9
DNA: TGTGCCAGCAGCCCCCGACAGGGGGCCGGTCCCTGGGACGGCTACACCTTC
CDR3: CASSPRQGAGPWDGYTF

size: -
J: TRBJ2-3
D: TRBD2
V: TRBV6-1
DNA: TGTGCCAGCAGTTTTACTAGCGGGGCCACAGATACGCAGTATTTT
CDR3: CASSFTSGATDTQYF

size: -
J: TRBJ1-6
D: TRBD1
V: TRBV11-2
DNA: TGTGCCAGCAGCTTAGGCTCAGGACAGGGTTTTCCCCTCCACTTT
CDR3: CASSLGSGQGFPLHF

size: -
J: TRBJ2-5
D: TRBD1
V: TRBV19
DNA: TGTGCCAGCAGGGGGCGCGGAAAGACCCAGTACTTC
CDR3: CASRGRGKTQYF

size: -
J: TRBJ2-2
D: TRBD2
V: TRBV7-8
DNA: TGTGCCAGCAGCTTAGCCGCGCGGGGGACCAACACCGGGGAGCTGTTTTTT
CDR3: CASSLAARGTNTGELFF

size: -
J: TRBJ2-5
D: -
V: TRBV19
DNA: TGTGCCAGTAGTATTGGTTCGGGGGGCCACCAAGAGACCCAGTACTTC
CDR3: CASSIGSGGHQETQYF

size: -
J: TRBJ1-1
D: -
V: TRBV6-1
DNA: TGTGCCAGCAGTGATCCGAGGTGGAAGGCCACTGAAGCTTTCTTT
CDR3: CASSDPRWKATEAFF

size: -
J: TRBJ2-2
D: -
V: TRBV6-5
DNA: TGTGCCAGCAGTTACTCTAGCGATCCCGGGGAGCTGTTTTTT
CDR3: CASSYSSDPGELFF

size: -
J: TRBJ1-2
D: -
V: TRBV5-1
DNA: TGCGCCAGCAGCTCTGGGGGCGACTATGGCTACACCTTC
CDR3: CASSSGGDYGYTF

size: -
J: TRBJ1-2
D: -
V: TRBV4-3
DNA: TGCGCCAGCAGCCAAGATCCTGCGGGTGTCGATGGCTACACCTTC
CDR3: CASSQDPAGVDGYTF

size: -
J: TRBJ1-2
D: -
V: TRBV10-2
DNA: TGCGCCAGCAGTGAGCAAGGGGGTTTTGGCTACACCTTC
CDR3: CASSEQGGFGYTF